This record concerns one T cell receptor beta chain sequence. Its cognate antigen has yet to be identified. Per-base qualities were not stored, and no clone one base away is much larger. For sequencing, an Illumina NovaSeq 6000 was employed. cDNA libraries for TCRalpha and TCRbeta were prepared by 5'RACE using constant-segment primers, with sample barcodes and unique molecular identifiers added. Trizol reagent was used to extract RNA from every sample. Libraries were amplified in two PCR steps, with a second sample barcode and Illumina TruSeq adapters added in the second step. Sequencing of the libraries was done on an Illumina NovaSeq, producing 2 x 150 bp paired-end reads. The original pipeline was this. With migec v1.2.7, reads were demultiplexed and then collapsed into UMI-guided consensus sequences. Using mixcr v2.1.11, UMI consensuses were aligned to TRA and TRB V and J templates and then assembled into clonotypes. A clonotype was counted as expanded or contracted only if both edgeR and NoisET called the change significant, with noise models trained on biological replicates. For edgeR calls, the thresholds were a false discovery rate-adjusted p below 0.01 and a log2 fold-change of 1. PCA with hierarchical clustering of max-normalized trajectories of the 1000 most abundant clonotypes was used as exploratory dynamics analysis. Separately sequenced CD4+ and CD8+ repertoires were used to assign the CD4 or CD8 phenotype of responding clones. The public reads were reprocessed in TCRdb via fastp at Q25 and MiXCR, keeping in-frame beta chains. Each record represents a unique CDR3 protein, reported with the most common genes and DNA among its rows. What appears here as the V and J calls and clone size reflects TCRdb's work, not the paper's. Recorded for this sample are about 350,000 distinct CDR3 sequences; over 13% of them occurred a single time. Clones ranked in the top ten supply 20% to 25% of the sample.

Trimming takes 6 bases off V and 5 bases off J; junction bases not matched to a gene: 10. The germline V gene (reference sequence) specifies DFQATT as CDR1 and SNEGSKA as CDR2. The CDR3 starts with the cysteine, ends with the phenylalanine, and has 14 residues. Kept here is only the CDR3 DNA, which spans 42 bases and is read in frame from base 1. This record comes from a study of T-cell memory formation after mild COVID-19 (dated by TCRdb to 2020 to 2023). Background on the whole study: Most TCR sequence clusters were specific to one of the two donors. Longitudinal TCRalpha and TCRbeta repertoire sequencing tracked T-cell clones expanding and contracting after mild COVID-19 in two donors. Two young, previously healthy adult volunteers made up the cohort, one male and one female. Study-wide conclusions, independent of this receptor: Some responding clones were found in pre-infection memory, which suggests that pre-existing cross-reactive memory T cells took part in the SARS-CoV-2 response. From day 15 to 85, contracting clones showed balanced CD4/CD8 phenotypes, whereas a second wave of clones that expanded from day 15 to 37 leaned towards CD4+. Only a couple of mild cases were covered by the study, and larger cohorts that include severe cases with pre-infection samples were considered necessary. The second-wave clones that peaked on day 37 were not confirmed to be SARS-CoV-2 specific. Contracting CD4+ clones appeared mostly in the CM and EM memory subsets, whereas CD8+ clones were enriched in EMRA.

PBMCs were isolated by Ficoll-Paque density gradient centrifugation. This clonotype was sampled from a man between 18 and 29 years old who had mild COVID-19 (a few samples of this study predate the infection). The sample titles of this study are shuffled in the database, so cell type and time point are left out; the donor was told from shared clones. The V gene is TRBV20-1 and the J gene is TRBJ1-1; 9 bases in between match TRBD1. Sequencing was carried out using PBMCs or a T cell subset sorted from them (not recorded which). The DNA reads as follows: TGCAGTGCAATTAAGGGACAGGGATTGACTGAAGCTTTCTTT. Its translation reads: CSAIKGQGLTEAFF.